This TCR beta chain was recorded in a study of T cell repertoires in cytomegalovirus infection. Study details: In public TCR beta signatures, there were indications of both CMV infection and matching HLA type.

TCRdb re-called the reads with MiXCR, one entry per CDR3 protein. The profile shows under 500,000 distinct CDR3 sequences, about two fifths of them singletons. A single count supports this clonotype. Its antigen is undetermined. The CDR3 runs 14 residues. The ends lost 3 bases at V and 6 bases at J; junction bases unmatched: 4. Germline CDR1 is MDHEN and CDR2 is SYDVKM. This chain connects TRBV28 to TRBJ1-4; the match to TRBD1 covers 7 bases. The clonotype was recovered from a human donor in good health (CMV status not recorded). Some clones in this sample may be carry-over from other donors' samples. The sequencing here drew on cultured PBMCs, taken from culture after CMV antigen stimulation. The CDR3 sequence: CASSFAGGDEKLFF. DNA of the CDR3: TGTGCCAGCAGTTTCGCAGGGGGGGATGAAAAACTGTTTTTT. The full variable domain, with the rest looked up from reference TRBV28 and TRBJ1-4, is DVKVTQSSRYLVKRTGEKVFLECVQDMDHENMFWYRQDPGLGLRLIYFSYDVKMKEKGDIPEGYSVSREKKERFSLILESASTNQTSMYLCASSFAGGDEKLFFGSGTQLSVL.